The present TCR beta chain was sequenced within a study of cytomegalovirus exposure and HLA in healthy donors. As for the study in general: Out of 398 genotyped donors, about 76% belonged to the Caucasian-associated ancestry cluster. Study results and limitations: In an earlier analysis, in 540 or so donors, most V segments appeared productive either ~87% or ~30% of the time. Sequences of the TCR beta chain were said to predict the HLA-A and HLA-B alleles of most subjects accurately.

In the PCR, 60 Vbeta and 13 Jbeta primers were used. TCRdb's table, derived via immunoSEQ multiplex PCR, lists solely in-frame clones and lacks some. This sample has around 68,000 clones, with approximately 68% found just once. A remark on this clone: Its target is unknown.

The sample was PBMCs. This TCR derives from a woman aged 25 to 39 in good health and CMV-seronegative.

The CDR3 sequence: CASSDSSTPGELFF. In DNA form, the CDR3 reads TGTGCCAGCAGTGACTCGAGCACGCCCGGGGAGCTGTTTTTT. This sequence joins TRBV6-4 and TRBJ2-2; D call uncertain. In germline, CDR1 is MRHNA, CDR2 SNTAGT. The CDR3 runs 14 residues. Trimming pared 0 bases from V and 6 bases from J, leaving 8 bases between.